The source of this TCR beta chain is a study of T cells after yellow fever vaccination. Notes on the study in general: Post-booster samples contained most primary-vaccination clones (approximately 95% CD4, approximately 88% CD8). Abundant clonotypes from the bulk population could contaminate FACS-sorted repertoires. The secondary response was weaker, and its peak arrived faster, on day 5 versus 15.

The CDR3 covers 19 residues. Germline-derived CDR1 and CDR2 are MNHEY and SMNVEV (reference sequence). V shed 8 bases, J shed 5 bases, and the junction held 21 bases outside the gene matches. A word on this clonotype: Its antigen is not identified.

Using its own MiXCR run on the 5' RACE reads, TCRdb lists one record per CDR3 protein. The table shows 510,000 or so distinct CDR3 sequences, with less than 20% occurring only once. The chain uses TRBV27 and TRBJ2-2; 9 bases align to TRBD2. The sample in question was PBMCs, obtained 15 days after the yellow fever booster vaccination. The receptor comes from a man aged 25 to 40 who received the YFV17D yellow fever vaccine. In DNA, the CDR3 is TGTGCCAGCTTCTCCCCCTTAGCGGGGGCGAGGGGGGGGACCGGGGAGCTGTTTTTT. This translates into CASFSPLAGARGGTGELFF.